Below, one TCR delta chain is given with its context. Since a far larger clone is one base different, this is likely a read error. Other DNA variants within this sample encode the same CDR3. Vgamma9/Vdelta2+ and Vdelta2-negative gammadelta T cells were flow-sorted from PBMC for bulk sequencing. The data were taken from a study of γδ T cells in repeated Plasmodium falciparum infection. TCRdb processed the multiplex PCR reads again with the CATT caller. Of tens of thousands of delta-chain clones listed, 0.9% to 1% were seen once; the top ten hold roughly 9.9%. The CDR3 has 17 amino acids. Germline CDR1 GEAIGNYY, CDR2 EKD. V was clipped by 3 bases and J by 6 bases, with 22 bases between them.

This TCR was recovered from a pool of human donors (malaria-infected and uninfected, not separated). The rearrangement joins TRDV2 to TRDJ2; tentatively, D is TRDD3 (5 bases). Germline matching of the DNA provided the J gene here, since TCRdb leaves it blank. Specimen: gamma-delta T cells from blood. CDR3 sequence: CACDPWGQTVGSAQLFF. CDR3 DNA sequence: TGTGCCTGTGACCCTTGGGGTCAAACTGTGGGGTCAGCACAACTCTTCTTT.